This T cell receptor (beta chain) was retrieved from a study of T-cell reconstitution after alpha-beta-depleted transplantation in children. Concerning this clonotype itself: Its matching antigen is unknown.

The V gene end was trimmed by 3 bases and the J gene end by 6 bases; junction bases not matched to a gene: 8. There are 16 residues in the CDR3. CDR1 and CDR2 (germline): LGHNA, YSLEER. Overall study findings and caveats: Some patients' high day-60 TCRbeta diversity was traced to surviving recipient T cells and thymic progenitors. Reportedly, roughly two months post-transplant, alpha-beta T cells arose from several hundred expanded graft clones. T-cell numbers and diversity, one year after transplant, stemmed largely from T cells that were newly produced.

Unique molecular identifiers were incorporated during preparation of the TCRbeta library. TCRdb recomputed calls from the PCR reads with MiXCR, one row per CDR3 protein. The sample yields about 260,000 distinct CDR3 sequences, 8.2% seen once. Sample: PBMCs, mostly from graft donor cells, taken 180 days after TCRalphabeta/CD19-depleted stem cell transplant. This receptor was taken from a male patient under 18 who had a stem cell transplant for acute lymphoblastic leukemia, so the T cells may come from the graft donor. The chain uses TRBV4-3 and TRBJ2-1; TRBD2 agrees at 10 bases. CDR3 residues: CASSQAAGGLGNEQFF. CDR3 DNA sequence: TGCGCCAGCAGCCAGGCAGCGGGGGGGTTAGGCAATGAGCAGTTCTTC.